The rows below give T cell receptor beta chains drawn from one sample of a study of cytomegalovirus exposure and HLA in healthy donors. Libraries were prepared by immunoSEQ multiplex PCR; TCRdb keeps only in-frame clonotypes and omits some of them. Among about 94,000 clones, approximately 66% were seen once, and the ten largest hold roughly 3.9%. Sequencing input: PBMCs. The receptors originated from a man aged 25-45 years in good health and CMV-seronegative. Each CDR3 is given with its conserved first and last residue. D genes are given only for firm matches. Clone size is stated in some rows and not others, as once, few, many or a class when expanded.

>TRBJ1-1|TRBV19|once|TRBD1
CASSPGQQNTEAFF
TGTGCCAGTTCGCCGGGACAGCAGAACACTGAAGCTTTCTTT
>TRBJ2-3|TRBV9|NA|NA
CASTREGTDTQYF
TGTGCCAGCACCCGAGAGGGCACAGATACGCAGTATTTT
>TRBJ2-4|TRBV5-4|few|NA
CASRPQGKGAKNIQYF
TGTGCCAGCAGACCACAGGGAAAGGGAGCCAAAAACATTCAGTACTTC
>TRBJ1-2|TRBV7-8|NA|TRBD1
CASSLAGSGQGYGYTF
TGTGCCAGCAGCTTAGCTGGTTCGGGACAGGGCTATGGCTACACCTTC
>TRBJ1-5|TRBV5-1|NA|NA
CASSLTGANQPQHF
TGCGCCAGCAGCTTGACTGGAGCCAATCAGCCCCAGCATTTT
>TRBJ2-7|TRBV7-5|NA|NA
CARSSGGSKIPHEQYF
TGTGCCAGAAGCTCGGGGGGCTCCAAGATCCCCCACGAGCAGTACTTC
>TRBJ1-6|TRBV7-3|NA|TRBD1
CASSVAGGAAASPLHF
TGTGCCAGCAGCGTAGCAGGGGGCGCGGCGGCTTCACCCCTCCACTTT
>TRBJ2-3|TRBV4-3|NA|NA
CASSQELAADTQYF
TGCGCCAGCAGCCAAGAACTAGCAGCAGATACGCAGTATTTT
>TRBJ2-2|TRBV2|NA|TRBD1
CASSARDRGFGELFF
TGTGCCAGCAGTGCACGGGACAGGGGGTTCGGGGAGCTGTTTTTT
>TRBJ1-1|TRBV15|NA|NA
CATSRVERTVNSGDGTEAFF
TGTGCCACCAGCAGAGTAGAAAGGACGGTGAATTCGGGGGACGGCACTGAAGCTTTCTTT
>TRBJ2-7|TRBV7-9|NA|TRBD1
CASSLGQGGSYEQYF
TGTGCCAGCAGCCTGGGACAGGGGGGCTCCTACGAGCAGTACTTC
>TRBJ1-5|TRBV27|NA|TRBD1
CASSKDDRAQPQHF
TGTGCCAGCAGTAAAGATGACAGGGCCCAGCCCCAGCATTTT
>TRBJ2-2|TRBV6-1|NA|TRBD1
CASSEATGALNTGELFF
TGTGCCAGCAGTGAAGCCACAGGGGCTTTGAACACCGGGGAGCTGTTTTTT
>TRBJ2-4|TRBV11-1|once|TRBD1
CASSPLLRGLRAKNIQYF
TGTGCCAGCAGCCCCTTGCTCAGGGGGCTTCGAGCCAAAAACATTCAGTACTTC
>TRBJ2-7|TRBV10-3|once|TRBD1
CAISDSTGQGSHEQYF
TGTGCCATCAGTGATTCGACCGGACAGGGATCCCACGAGCAGTACTTC
>TRBJ2-5|TRBV25-1|NA|TRBD1
CASSEFPPDRAKETQYF
TGTGCCAGCAGTGAATTTCCCCCCGACAGGGCTAAGGAGACCCAGTACTTC
>TRBJ2-2|TRBV7-3|NA|NA
CASSLRPGANTGELFF
TGTGCCAGCAGCTTACGGCCGGGGGCGAACACCGGGGAGCTGTTTTTT
>TRBJ2-1|TRBV18|NA|NA
CASSRGLVEEQFF
TGTGCCAGCTCACGGGGCCTCGTAGAGGAGCAGTTCTTC
>TRBJ2-5|TRBV7-7|few|TRBD2
CASSLGLAGGPGETQYF
TGTGCTAGCAGCTTAGGACTAGCGGGAGGGCCGGGGGAGACCCAGTACTTC
>TRBJ2-1|TRBV25-1|NA|TRBD1
CAVDRGYNEQFF
TGTGCTGTGGACAGGGGTTACAATGAGCAGTTCTTC
>TRBJ1-2|TRBV19|NA|TRBD1
CASSADWTGELTF
TGTGCCAGTAGTGCCGACTGGACAGGGGAGTTGACCTTC
>TRBJ2-3|TRBV4-1|few|TRBD2
CASSQAFSGDTQYF
TGCGCCAGCAGCCAAGCCTTTAGCGGGGATACGCAGTATTTT
>TRBJ2-4|TRBV14|NA|TRBD2
CASSPGGGVMEDIQYF
TGTGCCAGCAGCCCTGGGGGAGGGGTAATGGAGGACATTCAGTACTTC
>TRBJ2-3|TRBV2|NA|TRBD1
CASSEGQGVTDTQYF
TGTGCCAGCAGTGAAGGGCAGGGGGTCACAGATACGCAGTATTTT
>TRBJ2-7|TRBV10-3|few|NA
CAISGGGDEQYF
TGTGCCATCAGTGGGGGAGGCGACGAGCAGTACTTC
>TRBJ2-5|TRBV5-1|NA|TRBD2
CASSLGLAGEGETQYF
TGCGCCAGCAGCCTAGGACTAGCGGGAGAAGGTGAGACCCAGTACTTC
>TRBJ2-2|TRBV13|NA|TRBD2
CASSWGLAASTGELFF
TGTGCCAGCAGCTGGGGACTAGCGGCCTCCACCGGGGAGCTGTTTTTT
>TRBJ2-7|TRBV7-8|NA|TRBD2
CASSLDTGGFYYEQYF
TGTGCCAGCAGCTTAGACACGGGAGGCTTCTACTACGAGCAGTACTTC
>TRBJ2-7|TRBV5-1|NA|TRBD1
CASSWGQSEQYF
TGCGCCAGCAGCTGGGGACAGAGCGAGCAGTACTTC
>TRBJ2-3|TRBV4-1|NA|TRBD2
CASSQGTSGYTDTQYF
TGCGCCAGCAGCCAAGGGACTAGCGGGTACACAGATACGCAGTATTTT
>TRBJ2-3|TRBV7-8|NA|NA
CASRTRAVKTDTQYF
TGTGCCAGCCGAACTAGGGCAGTAAAGACAGATACGCAGTATTTT
>TRBJ1-5|TRBV6-6|NA|TRBD1
CETRTGIDQPQHF
TGTGAGACCAGGACAGGGATTGATCAGCCCCAGCATTTT
>TRBJ2-7|TRBV7-2|NA|TRBD1
CASSSGQGVWSEQYF
TGTGCCAGCAGCTCCGGACAGGGGGTATGGAGCGAGCAGTACTTC
>TRBJ2-3|TRBV5-1|NA|TRBD2
CASSPVSGAGDTQYF
TGCGCCAGCAGCCCGGTAAGCGGGGCCGGAGATACGCAGTATTTT
>TRBJ2-1|TRBV19|NA|NA
CASSPPVVLSYNEQFF
TGTGCCAGTAGTCCCCCGGTAGTCCTCTCCTACAATGAGCAGTTCTTC
>TRBJ2-6|TRBV15|medium-sized|NA
CATSRDQGSGANVLTF
TGTGCCACCAGCAGAGATCAGGGGTCTGGGGCCAACGTCCTGACTTTC
>TRBJ2-5|TRBV7-7|NA|TRBD1
CASSSQTGALPLQETQYF
TGTGCTAGCAGCTCCCAGACAGGGGCCTTACCTCTCCAAGAGACCCAGTACTTC
>TRBJ2-7|TRBV28|NA|TRBD1
CASSSGQGTPYEQYF
TGTGCCAGCAGTTCCGGACAGGGCACGCCCTACGAGCAGTACTTC
>TRBJ2-7|TRBV11-3|NA|TRBD1
CASSLGTGYEQYF
TGTGCCAGCAGCTTAGGGACAGGCTACGAGCAGTACTTC
>TRBJ2-2|TRBV18|NA|TRBD1
CASSQRQGDAGELFF
TGTGCCAGCTCACAGAGACAGGGGGACGCCGGGGAGCTGTTTTTT
>TRBJ1-2|TRBV7-2|NA|NA
CASSIDGGNYGYTF
TGTGCCAGCAGCATTGATGGGGGCAACTATGGCTACACCTTC
>TRBJ2-1|TRBV5-1|NA|NA
CASSSYGVDYNEQFF
TGCGCCAGCAGCTCGTACGGGGTAGATTACAATGAGCAGTTCTTC
>TRBJ1-5|TRBV6-6|NA|TRBD1
CASSTGQGPVLPQHF
TGTGCCAGCAGTACGGGACAGGGCCCAGTTTTGCCCCAGCATTTT
>TRBJ1-2|TRBV6-1|NA|NA
CASSPRTVRYGYTF
TGTGCCAGCAGTCCCCGGACAGTAAGGTATGGCTACACCTTC
>TRBJ2-7|TRBV2|NA|NA
CASSQTTRQYF
TGTGCCAGCAGTCAAACCACACGGCAGTACTTC
>TRBJ1-4|TRBV7-9|NA|TRBD1
CASRTGGSNEKLFF
TGTGCCAGCCGGACAGGGGGCTCTAATGAAAAACTGTTTTTT
>TRBJ2-2|TRBV7-9|NA|NA
CASSLRTTGTGELFF
TGTGCCAGCAGCTTAAGGACAACCGGCACCGGGGAGCTGTTTTTT
>TRBJ2-7|TRBV11-1|NA|NA
CASSPRGPYEQYF
TGTGCCAGCAGCCCCCGTGGGCCCTACGAGCAGTACTTC
>TRBJ1-1|TRBV29-1|NA|NA
CSDLTGNTEAFF
TGCAGCGACTTGACAGGGAACACTGAAGCTTTCTTT
>TRBJ2-7|TRBV7-9|NA|TRBD1
CASSHRQGATYEQYF
TGTGCCAGCAGTCACCGACAGGGGGCCACCTACGAGCAGTACTTC
>TRBJ2-7|TRBV6-1|once|TRBD1
CASSEAAGGRYEQYF
TGTGCCAGCAGTGAAGCAGCAGGGGGAAGATACGAGCAGTACTTC
>TRBJ1-2|TRBV19|NA|NA
CASRYEGGYGYTF
TGTGCCAGTAGATACGAAGGGGGCTATGGCTACACCTTC